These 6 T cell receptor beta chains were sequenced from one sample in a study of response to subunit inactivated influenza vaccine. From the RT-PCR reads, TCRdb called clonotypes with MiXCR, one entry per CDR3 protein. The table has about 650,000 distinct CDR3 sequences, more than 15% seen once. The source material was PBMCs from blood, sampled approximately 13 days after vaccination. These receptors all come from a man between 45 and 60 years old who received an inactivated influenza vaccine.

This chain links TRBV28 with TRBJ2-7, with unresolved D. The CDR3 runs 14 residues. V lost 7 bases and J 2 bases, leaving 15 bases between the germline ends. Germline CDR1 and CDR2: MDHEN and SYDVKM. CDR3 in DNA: TGTGCCAGCAACCCAGTCCATAAGCCCTACGAGCAGTACTTC. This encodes CASNPVHKPYEQYF. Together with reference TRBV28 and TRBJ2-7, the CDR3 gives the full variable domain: DVKVTQSSRYLVKRTGEKVFLECVQDMDHENMFWYRQDPGLGLRLIYFSYDVKMKEKGDIPEGYSVSREKKERFSLILESASTNQTSMYLCASNPVHKPYEQYFGPGTRLTVT.

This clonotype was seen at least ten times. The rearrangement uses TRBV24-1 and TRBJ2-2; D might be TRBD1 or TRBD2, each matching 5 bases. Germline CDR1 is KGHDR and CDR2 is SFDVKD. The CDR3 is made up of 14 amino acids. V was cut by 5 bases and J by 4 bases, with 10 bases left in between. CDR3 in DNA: TGTGCCACCAGTGGAGGGGTTGCCACCGGGGAGCTGTTTTTT. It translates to CATSGGVATGELFF.

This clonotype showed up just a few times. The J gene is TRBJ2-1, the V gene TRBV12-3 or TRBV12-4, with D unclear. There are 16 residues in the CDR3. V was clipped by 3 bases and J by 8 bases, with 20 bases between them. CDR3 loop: CASSFRANKGSDEQFF. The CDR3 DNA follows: TGTGCCAGCAGTTTTCGGGCGAACAAGGGCTCGGATGAGCAGTTCTTC.

CDR3 in DNA: TGCAGCGTTGAGAGTCTGGACGGTCCCTACAATGAGCAGTTCTTC. Its protein is CSVESLDGPYNEQFF. The rearrangement links TRBV29-1 to TRBJ2-1; D not resolved. V lost 3 bases and J lost 2, with 14 bases in between. Germline V gives CDR1 SQVTM, CDR2 ANQGSEA. The CDR3 is 15 residues long.

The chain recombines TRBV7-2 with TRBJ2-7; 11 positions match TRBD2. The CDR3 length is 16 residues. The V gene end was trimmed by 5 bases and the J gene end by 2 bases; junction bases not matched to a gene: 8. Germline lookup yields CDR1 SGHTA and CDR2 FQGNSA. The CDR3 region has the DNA TGTGCCAGCAGCACCTCTACTAGCGGGGGTACCTACGAGCAGTACTTC. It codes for CASSTSTSGGTYEQYF. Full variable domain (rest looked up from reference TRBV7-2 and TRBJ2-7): GAGVSQSPSNKVTEKGKDVELRCDPISGHTALYWYRQSLGQGLEFLIYFQGNSAPDKSGLPSDRFSAERTGGSVSTLTIQRTQQEDSAVYLCASSTSTSGGTYEQYFGPGTRLTVT.

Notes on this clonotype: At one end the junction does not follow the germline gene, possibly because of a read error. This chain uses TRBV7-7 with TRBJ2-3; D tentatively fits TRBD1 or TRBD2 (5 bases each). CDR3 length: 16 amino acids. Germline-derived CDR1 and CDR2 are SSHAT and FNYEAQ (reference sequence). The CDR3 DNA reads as TGTGCTAGCAGCTTAGGAACTCGAGGGGCATCAGATACGCAGTATTTT. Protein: CASSLGTRGASDTQYF.